The rows below give T cell receptor beta chains drawn from one sample of a study of blood T cell repertoires in COVID-19. The data were produced by immunoSEQ multiplex PCR, yet TCRdb's version contains in-frame clones alone and is incomplete. The repertoire holds 250,000 or so clones, 84% seen once, with 2% to 2.5% in the top ten. Sample: peripheral blood. The source is a man aged 35 to 55 who had recovered from COVID-19. The CDR3 runs from the conserved cysteine through the conserved F or W. Fields, in order: CDR3 length, J gene, V gene, clone size, D gene, CDR3 DNA, CDR3 protein. A D gene is named only where the DNA matches it firmly. Size is stated for part of the rows, as once, few or many counts, or as a class when the clone is expanded.

17	TRBJ1-4	TRBV13	once	-	TGTGCCAGCAGCTTAGTGGGGTCGACAGGAAGGGACGAAAAACTGTTTTTT	CASSLVGSTGRDEKLFF
14	TRBJ1-5	TRBV19	once	-	TGTGCCACGCACCCAAGTGGGGGAGGTCAGCCCCAGCATTTT	CATHPSGGGQPQHF
14	TRBJ2-7	TRBV9	-	TRBD1	TGTGCCAGCAGCCCCGGACAGGGAGCCTACGAGCAGTACTTC	CASSPGQGAYEQYF
14	TRBJ2-7	TRBV9	-	-	TGTGCCAGCAGCGTAGGTACGGGGACCTACGAGCAGTACTTC	CASSVGTGTYEQYF
13	TRBJ2-1	TRBV5-1	-	-	TGCGCCAGCAGCTTGGAAATTATGCGGGAGCAGTTCTTC	CASSLEIMREQFF
15	TRBJ2-3	TRBV10-1	-	TRBD1	TGCGCCAGCAGTGAAAGGACAGGGGACACAGATACGCAGTATTTT	CASSERTGDTDTQYF
18	TRBJ2-7	TRBV10-3	-	TRBD1	TGTGCCATCAGTGAGTCCATATACCGCCAGGGGGAATCTCGCGAGCAGTACTTC	CAISESIYRQGESREQYF
14	TRBJ2-7	TRBV5-4	-	TRBD2	TGTGCCAGCAGCTTGATGGGGAGGGGCGGATGGCAGTACTTC	CASSLMGRGGWQYF
15	TRBJ2-7	TRBV18	-	TRBD2	TGTGCCAGCTCACCCCCCCTAGCGGGAGTCTACGAGCAGTACTTC	CASSPPLAGVYEQYF
16	TRBJ2-1	TRBV18	-	-	TGTGCCAGCCCACCCCCCGGGAGCGGATCCCGCAATGAGCAGTTCTTC	CASPPPGSGSRNEQFF
14	TRBJ2-1	TRBV5-5	-	-	TGTGCCAGCAGGATCTTTAGCTCCTACAATGAGCAGTTCTTC	CASRIFSSYNEQFF
14	TRBJ1-4	TRBV9	-	TRBD1	TGTGCCAGCAGCGTAGAAGGGACAGGTGAAAAACTGTTTTTT	CASSVEGTGEKLFF
15	TRBJ1-1	TRBV3-1/TRBV3-2	-	-	TGTGCCAGCAGCCAAGATCGGGTCCAATCCAGGGGAGCTTTCTTT	CASSQDRVQSRGAFF
15	TRBJ1-5	TRBV4-1	-	-	TGCGCCAGCAGCCAAGCGTCAGGGGTAAATCAGCCCCAGCATTTT	CASSQASGVNQPQHF
12	TRBJ1-1	TRBV29-1	-	-	TGCAGCGTTGTCTCAGGGCCCACTGAAGCTTTCTTT	CSVVSGPTEAFF
16	TRBJ1-2	TRBV7-9	-	TRBD1	TGTGCCAGCAGCTTAGGGGTAGCAGGGGGGCACTATGGCTACACCTTC	CASSLGVAGGHYGYTF
14	TRBJ2-1	TRBV2	-	-	TGTGCCAGCAGTGAATTGGAGGGGACGGATGAGCAGTTCTTC	CASSELEGTDEQFF
15	TRBJ2-7	TRBV11-3	few	-	TGTGCCAGCAGCCGACGGGAAACCGAGTACTACGAGCAGTACTTC	CASSRRETEYYEQYF
18	TRBJ1-2	TRBV27	-	TRBD1	TGTGCCAGCAGCCTAGGGCCGGGGACAGGGGCACCGAACTATGGCTACACCTTC	CASSLGPGTGAPNYGYTF
13	TRBJ2-5	TRBV3-1/TRBV3-2	-	TRBD2	TGTGCCAGCAGCCGTAGCGGGCAAGAGACCCAGTACTTC	CASSRSGQETQYF
14	TRBJ1-2	TRBV18	-	-	TGTGCCAGCTCCCCAGGCAGGTATAACTATGGCTACACCTTC	CASSPGRYNYGYTF
19	TRBJ1-5	TRBV6-6	few	-	TGTGCCAGCAGTCGTCCGGGAAGCCGGGACTGGACAAATAATCAGCCCCAGCATTTT	CASSRPGSRDWTNNQPQHF
17	TRBJ2-1	TRBV5-1	-	TRBD2	TGCGCCAGCAGCTTGGCGAGTAGCGGGAGCTCCTACAATGAGCAGTTCTTC	CASSLASSGSSYNEQFF
14	TRBJ2-2	TRBV6-4	many	TRBD2	TGTGCCAGCAGCGGGACTAGGGACACCGGGGAGCTGTTTTTT	CASSGTRDTGELFF
16	TRBJ2-2	TRBV5-6	-	-	TGTGCCAGCAGCTTGCGCTTGGGCGCGAACACCGGGGAGCTGTTTTTT	CASSLRLGANTGELFF
14	TRBJ1-2	TRBV6-5	-	-	TGTGCCAGCAGGCTCAGTATGGACAGCTATGGCTACACCTTC	CASRLSMDSYGYTF
15	TRBJ2-6	TRBV10-3	once	-	TGTGCCATCAGTGCAACGGGGGCTGGGGCCAACGTCCTGACTTTC	CAISATGAGANVLTF
14	TRBJ1-2	TRBV3-1/TRBV3-2	-	-	TGTGCCAGCAGCCAACGGGTTCAGAACTATGGCTACACCTTC	CASSQRVQNYGYTF
14	TRBJ2-7	TRBV10-3	few	TRBD1	TGTGCCACAAATCACGGGACAGCTACCTACGAGCAGTACTTC	CATNHGTATYEQYF
16	TRBJ1-1	TRBV5-6	few	-	TGTGCCAGCAGCTCCCTGAACTTAGGGGCGGTGGCTGAAGCTTTCTTT	CASSSLNLGAVAEAFF
13	TRBJ2-7	TRBV7-2	-	-	TGTGCCAGCAGCTTAGACAGGGCCTACGAGCAGTACTTC	CASSLDRAYEQYF
14	TRBJ2-1	TRBV29-1	-	TRBD2	TGCAGCGCCGCCGGGGGGGCCTTTGACAATGAGCAGTTCTTC	CSAAGGAFDNEQFF
17	TRBJ2-1	TRBV9	-	TRBD2	TGTGCCAGCAGCGTAGGGGCCGGGACTAGCGGGAGAGATGAGCAGTTCTTC	CASSVGAGTSGRDEQFF
16	TRBJ2-1	TRBV29-1	-	TRBD1	TGCAGCGTTGATGGGGGCAGGGGGCGAAGGGAAGATGAGCAGTTCTTC	CSVDGGRGRREDEQFF
15	TRBJ2-5	TRBV11-2	once	TRBD1	TGTGCCAGCAGCTTAGATCTTGGCAGGGGGGAGACCCAGTACTTC	CASSLDLGRGETQYF
14	TRBJ2-5	TRBV5-1	-	TRBD1	TGCGCCAGCAGCGGACAGGGGGGCGGAGAGACCCAGTACTTC	CASSGQGGGETQYF
12	TRBJ2-7	TRBV3-1/TRBV3-2	-	-	TGTGCCAGCAGTAGAATCGCCGACGAGCAGTACTTC	CASSRIADEQYF
13	TRBJ1-2	TRBV27	-	TRBD1	TGTGCCAGCAGCCTCGGGAGGGGGCAAGGCTACACCTTC	CASSLGRGQGYTF
15	TRBJ1-4	TRBV10-3	-	TRBD1	TGTGCCATCAGTGAAGGGACAGGGGGCGTGGAAAAACTGTTTTTT	CAISEGTGGVEKLFF
14	TRBJ1-5	TRBV5-1	-	-	TGCGCCAGCAGCGTGGATGGGGGGTATCAGCCCCAGCATTTT	CASSVDGGYQPQHF
15	TRBJ1-3	TRBV2	-	-	TGTGCCAGCAGCGCTGACAGGCAGATTGGAAACACCATATATTTT	CASSADRQIGNTIYF
15	TRBJ2-1	TRBV2	-	TRBD2	TGTGCCAGCAGTGACTCTAGCGGGGTCTACAATGAGCAGTTCTTC	CASSDSSGVYNEQFF
14	TRBJ2-1	TRBV4-3	-	TRBD1	TGCGCCAGCAGCCAAGGGACAGGGGGCTATGAGCAGTTCTTC	CASSQGTGGYEQFF
17	TRBJ2-7	TRBV30	-	-	TGTGCCTGGAGTGTAAAAACCGGCCGGGGGAGCTCCTACGAGCAGTACTTC	CAWSVKTGRGSSYEQYF
14	TRBJ2-5	TRBV18	-	-	TGTGCCAGCTCACTCGGGAGTTTTCAAGAGACCCAGTACTTC	CASSLGSFQETQYF
13	TRBJ1-1	TRBV30	-	-	TGTGCCTGGGCACAAAACAGGAACACTGAAGCTTTCTTT	CAWAQNRNTEAFF
17	TRBJ2-7	TRBV19	-	TRBD2	TGTGCCAGTAGTATAGGGGGCTTGGGCGGGAGCTCCTACGAGCAGTACTTC	CASSIGGLGGSSYEQYF